The entry below describes one T cell receptor beta chain. Participants comprised healthy donors of bone marrow. These data are taken from a study of cytomegalovirus exposure and HLA in healthy donors. PCR employed 60 Vbeta and 13 Jbeta primers. This table comes from immunoSEQ multiplex PCR, and its TCRdb copy is limited to in-frame clones, with some not included. The sample lists 130,000 or so clones; roughly 80% were seen once. V lost 4 bases to trimming and J lost 6 bases, with 9 bases between them. The CDR3 runs to 11 residues. CDR1 and CDR2 (germline): GTSNPN, SVGIG (reference sequence). The chain employs TRBV30 and TRBJ1-2, with D possibly being TRBD1 (6 bases). Sequencing input: PBMCs. The sequence derives from a female donor in good health and CMV-seronegative. The CDR3 region is CAWNRQDGYTF. CDR3 DNA sequence: TGTGCCTGGAATAGACAGGATGGCTACACCTTC.